Each of the 15 T cell receptor beta chains below was sequenced from the same sample in a study of blood T cell repertoires in COVID-19. Clones were sequenced by immunoSEQ multiplex PCR, and TCRdb holds only the in-frame ones, with some missing. The sample records 150,000 to 200,000 clones, 80% to 95% being singletons. Material for sequencing was peripheral blood. The receptors derive from a woman aged 50 to 65 with acute or convalescent COVID-19.

The chain links TRBV27 to TRBJ2-7; TRBD1 aligns across 10 bases. This CDR3 has 15 amino acids. V dropped 6 bases and J dropped 1; count of bases not matched to a gene: 6. CDR1 and CDR2 (germline): MNHEY, SMNVEV (reference sequence). The chain's CDR3 is CASSPGQGGSYEQYF. CDR3 nucleotide sequence: TGTGCCAGCAGCCCAGGACAGGGGGGGTCCTACGAGCAGTACTTC.

This clone was detected once. V usage is TRBV28 and J usage is TRBJ1-4, with a weak D call TRBD1 (5 bases). The CDR3 contains 12 residues. Trimming stripped 3 bases from V and 11 bases from J, with 10 bases between. CDR1 is MDHEN, CDR2 SYDVKM, per germline. DNA for the CDR3: TGTGCCAGCAGTTTGTGGGGGGGGAAACTGTTTTTT. It codes for CASSLWGGKLFF. Together with reference TRBV28 and TRBJ1-4, the CDR3 gives the full variable domain: DVKVTQSSRYLVKRTGEKVFLECVQDMDHENMFWYRQDPGLGLRLIYFSYDVKMKEKGDIPEGYSVSREKKERFSLILESASTNQTSMYLCASSLWGGKLFFGSGTQLSVL.

This clone came up once. The chain employs TRBV25-1 and TRBJ1-4, with D perhaps matching TRBD1 (5 bases). CDR3 length: 17 residues. Germline CDR1 MGHDK, CDR2 SYGVNS. Deletions cut 5 bases from V and 4 bases from J, with 20 bases between. CDR3 coding DNA: TGTGCCAGCAGTACAGGTTTCGTACCTCCACTTAATGAAAAACTGTTTTTT. Translating gives CASSTGFVPPLNEKLFF.

V gene TRBV28 combines with J gene TRBJ2-7; 9 nucleotides line up with TRBD1. Trimming at V came to 5 bases and at J to 9 bases, leaving 8 bases not matched to a gene. Germline assignment: CDR1 MDHEN and CDR2 SYDVKM. The CDR3 consists of 13 residues. For the CDR3, the DNA is TGTGCCAGCAGTGAGGGGACAGGGCTACGGCAGTACTTC. It yields the protein CASSEGTGLRQYF.

This clone was seen a single time. The genes are TRBV10-3 and TRBJ1-4, with 7 bases identical to TRBD1. The CDR3 length is 15 residues. J gave up 7 bases and V 4 bases, and 9 bases lay outside the gene matches. Germline lookup yields CDR1 ENHRY and CDR2 SYGVKD. This CDR3 is CAISAQQGLSEKLFF. DNA of the CDR3: TGTGCCATCAGTGCCCAACAGGGGCTTAGTGAAAAACTGTTTTTT.

The chain joins TRBV20-1 to TRBJ2-7, with D hard to call. This CDR3 region has 11 residues. V lost 1 base and J lost 4, with 5 bases in between. Germline CDR1 and CDR2: DFQATT and SNEGSKA (reference sequence). CDR3 sequence: CSARGLYEQYF. Written as DNA, the CDR3 is TGCAGTGCTAGAGGTCTTTACGAGCAGTACTTC.

The CDR3 DNA reads TGTGCCAGCAGCGGACCGGGGGGGCGCACAGATACGCAGTATTTT. Protein: CASSGPGGRTDTQYF. V and J are TRBV9 and TRBJ2-3, with 8 bases that match TRBD2. Germline CDR1 reads SGDLS; CDR2 reads YYNGEE. The trim removed 3 bases at V and 1 base at J, leaving 4 bases unmatched. The CDR3 extends over 15 amino acids. Together with reference TRBV9 and TRBJ2-3, the CDR3 gives the full variable domain: DSGVTQTPKHLITATGQRVTLRCSPRSGDLSVYWYQQSLDQGLQFLIQYYNGEERAKGNILERFSAQQFPDLHSELNLSSLELGDSALYFCASSGPGGRTDTQYFGPGTRLTVL.

The chain combines TRBV4-1 with TRBJ1-1; TRBD1 matches at 10 bases. CDR1 is MGHRA, CDR2 YSYEKL, per germline. V lost 3 bases to trimming and J lost 4 bases; unmatched junction nucleotides: 8. This CDR3 is 16 amino acids long. This CDR3 is CASSHRQGAQGTEAFF. The CDR3 DNA reads TGCGCCAGCAGCCACCGACAGGGGGCGCAGGGCACTGAAGCTTTCTTT.

The gene calls are TRBV7-2 and TRBJ1-3; 7 positions agree with TRBD1. The germline CDR1 and CDR2 sequences are SGHTA and FQGNSA. J gave up 4 bases and V 6 bases, and 9 bases lay outside the gene matches. This CDR3 region has 15 residues. The CDR3 sequence is CASSQDRVNGNTIYF. CDR3 bases: TGTGCCAGCAGTCAAGACAGGGTGAACGGAAACACCATATATTTT.

This rearrangement joins TRBV5-4 to TRBJ2-3; 7 nucleotides match TRBD1. The V and J ends lost 4 bases and 4 bases, in that order; junction bases with no gene match: 9. CDR3 length: 15 amino acids. CDR1 and CDR2 from the germline V gene are SGHNT and YYREEE (reference sequence). CDR3 residues: CASSLGQASADTQYF. In nucleotides, the CDR3 is TGTGCCAGCAGCCTCGGACAGGCGAGCGCAGATACGCAGTATTTT.

V and J are TRBV28 and TRBJ2-5; maybe TRBD2 (5 bases). The V end lost 3 bases, the J end lost 6 bases, and 11 bases lay between the germline ends. The CDR3 extends over 13 amino acids. Germline V gene lookup returns CDR1 MDHEN and CDR2 SYDVKM. CDR3 amino acids: CASSFATTKTQYF. CDR3 bases: TGTGCCAGCAGTTTCGCAACGACTAAGACCCAGTACTTC.

This chain links TRBV7-2 with TRBJ1-2, with 9 positions matching TRBD1. Germline lookup yields CDR1 SGHTA and CDR2 FQGNSA. The V segment lost 4 bases and the J segment 0 bases; nucleotides outside the gene matches: 3. The CDR3 is made up of 15 amino acids. CDR3 DNA sequence: TGTGCCAGCAGCTCCTGGACAGGGGCTAACTATGGCTACACCTTC. Encoded protein: CASSSWTGANYGYTF. Looking up the rest from reference TRBV7-2 and TRBJ1-2 gives the full variable domain: GAGVSQSPSNKVTEKGKDVELRCDPISGHTALYWYRQSLGQGLEFLIYFQGNSAPDKSGLPSDRFSAERTGGSVSTLTIQRTQQEDSAVYLCASSSWTGANYGYTFGSGTRLTVV.

The chain combines TRBV19 with TRBJ2-7; D remains unclear. The CDR3 is made up of 13 amino acids. Trimming removed 2 bases from V and 6 bases from J, with 11 bases in between. CDR1 LNHDA and CDR2 SQIVND come from the germline V gene (reference sequence). In nucleotides, the CDR3 is TGTGCCAGTAGTATAAATCGGGTTACCGAGCAGTACTTC. Amino acid sequence: CASSINRVTEQYF.

This rearrangement joins TRBV5-1 to TRBJ2-1; possibly TRBD2 for D (5 bases). The germline CDR1 and CDR2 sequences are SGHRS and YFSETQ. V was trimmed by 0 bases and J by 8 bases, leaving 18 bases between them. The CDR3 runs to 16 residues. The CDR3 DNA reads TGCGCCAGCAGCTTGGGTCAAGGGTTCGGAGGCGATGAGCAGTTCTTC. Amino acid sequence: CASSLGQGFGGDEQFF.

V usage is TRBV28 and J usage is TRBJ1-5, with TRBD1 matching 12 bases. Per the germline V gene, CDR1 is MDHEN and CDR2 is SYDVKM. The CDR3 runs to 16 residues. J lost 7 bases, V lost 5 bases, and 9 bases had no gene match. The CDR3 is CASSPPGQGARQPQHF. The CDR3 bases are TGTGCCAGCAGTCCGCCGGGACAGGGGGCTCGGCAGCCCCAGCATTTT.